These T cell receptor beta chains were read from a single sample in a study of T cell changes during pregnancy in multiple sclerosis. The protocol was immunoSEQ multiplex PCR, while the TCRdb copy is restricted to in-frame clones and leaves out a portion. The table lists over 45,000 clones, about 93% of them singletons. Sample: CD8+ T cells from peripheral blood mononuclear cells, taken in the third trimester of pregnancy. These receptors came from a female donor with multiple sclerosis, enrolled in a pregnancy study. CDR3s include the opening cysteine and the closing phenylalanine or tryptophan. The D gene is left open where the match is weak.

CASSEFQGMNTEAFF	TGCGCCAGCAGTGAGTTTCAGGGAATGAACACTGAAGCTTTCTTT	TRBV10-2	TRBJ1-1	NA	15
CASSSQTVGYTF	TGTGCCAGCAGCTCCCAGACAGTAGGCTACACCTTC	TRBV11-2	TRBJ1-2	NA	12
CASSPDGLAGTYEQYF	TGCGCCAGCAGCCCTGACGGACTAGCGGGAACCTACGAGCAGTACTTC	TRBV4-1	TRBJ2-7	TRBD2	16
CASSLAGTWAYEQYF	TGTGCCAGCAGCTTGGCCGGGACTTGGGCCTACGAGCAGTACTTC	TRBV5-6	TRBJ2-7	NA	15
CASSLGQGRQETQYF	TGTGCCAGCAGCTTAGGGCAGGGGCGGCAAGAGACCCAGTACTTC	TRBV7-8	TRBJ2-5	NA	15
CASSEYRSGYNEQFF	TGCGCCAGCAGTGAGTACCGGAGCGGCTACAATGAGCAGTTCTTC	TRBV10-1	TRBJ2-1	NA	15
CASSSPTGTGGGNTIYF	TGTGCCAGCAGCTCCCCTACCGGGACAGGGGGAGGAAACACCATATATTTT	TRBV7-9	TRBJ1-3	TRBD1	17
CASRETSGRAEETQYF	TGTGCCAGCAGAGAGACTAGCGGGAGGGCCGAGGAGACCCAGTACTTC	TRBV2	TRBJ2-5	TRBD2	16
CASSLSVMEYF	TGCGCCAGCAGTTTGTCGGTGATGGAGTACTTC	TRBV10-2	TRBJ2-7	NA	11
CASSFSGGGTEAFF	TGTGCCAGCAGTTTTTCCGGGGGGGGCACTGAAGCTTTCTTT	TRBV27	TRBJ1-1	NA	14
CASSLMRGFAGELFF	TGCGCCAGCAGCCTTATGAGGGGGTTCGCCGGGGAGCTGTTTTTT	TRBV4-1	TRBJ2-2	NA	15
CASSQAGSLPYEQYF	TGCGCCAGCAGCCAAGCGGGGTCCCTCCCCTACGAGCAGTACTTC	TRBV4-1	TRBJ2-7	NA	15
CASSVRTGAYEQYF	TGTGCCAGCAGCGTTCGGACAGGGGCCTACGAGCAGTACTTC	TRBV21-1	TRBJ2-7	NA	14
CASSETRTSGNNEQFF	TGTGCCAGCAGTGAAACCCGGACTAGCGGGAACAATGAGCAGTTCTTC	TRBV6-1	TRBJ2-1	TRBD2	16
CASTSEGARGLGAGELFF	TGTGCCAGCACGTCAGAGGGCGCCAGGGGGCTTGGGGCCGGGGAGCTGTTTTTT	TRBV5-4	TRBJ2-2	TRBD1	18
CASTPGTRGLEQYF	TGTGCCAGCACCCCTGGGACTAGGGGCCTCGAGCAGTACTTC	TRBV27	TRBJ2-7	TRBD2	14
CASGLAGLYSYEQYF	TGTGCTAGTGGTTTGGCGGGACTTTACTCCTACGAGCAGTACTTC	TRBV12-5	TRBJ2-7	NA	15
CASSLQETQYF	TGTGCCAGCAGCCTTCAAGAGACCCAGTACTTC	TRBV7-8	TRBJ2-5	NA	11